Given below is one TCR beta chain in context. During active infection, Seattle patients enrolled and were then monitored through disease. This sample was taken from a study of blood T cell repertoires in COVID-19. The repertoire was sequenced with immunoSEQ multiplex PCR; TCRdb's copy has only in-frame clones and lacks some. The sample holds approximately 170,000 clones; around 85% are singletons and the top ten take 6.5% to 9.5%. CDR1 is SGHRS, CDR2 YFSETQ, per germline. J gave up 9 bases and V 3 bases, and 12 bases lay outside the gene matches. There are 15 residues in the CDR3. The sample comprised peripheral blood. This TCR came from a woman aged 80 or older with COVID-19, enrolled during active disease. The V call is TRBV5-1, the J call TRBJ2-1, with 7 bases lining up with TRBD1. The CDR3 region is CASSSDRPFGSEQFF. The CDR3 DNA reads as TGCGCCAGCAGCTCGGACAGGCCCTTTGGAAGTGAGCAGTTCTTC.